This T cell receptor beta chain was captured in a study of cytomegalovirus exposure and HLA in healthy donors. This CDR3 has 13 amino acids. Looked up from germline, CDR1 is SGHAT and CDR2 is FQNNGV. V shed 5 bases and J shed 6 bases, with 13 bases lying between them. A multiplex PCR was run with 60 Vbeta primers and 13 Jbeta primers. Only in-frame clones appear in the TCRdb table, and some are missing; sequencing was by immunoSEQ multiplex PCR. This sample yields about 200,000 clones, of which roughly 79% are seen a single time; 1.5% to 2% belongs to the top ten. Study-wide results and limits: In an earlier analysis, most TCR beta V segments were productive about 87% or about 30% of the time. In a later analysis, TCR beta V- and J-gene trimming was associated with a missense DCLRE1C variant. Among the CMV-associated chains, three were confirmed in vitro as specific for CMV antigens.

A note on this clone: Its cognate antigen is unknown.

Sequenced sample: PBMCs. This chain uses TRBV11-2 with TRBJ1-1; D is perhaps TRBD1 (6 bases). The receptor was isolated from a man under 40 in good health and CMV-seronegative. This chain's CDR3 is CASSHRVKAEAFF. DNA of the CDR3: TGTGCCAGCAGCCACAGGGTAAAGGCTGAAGCTTTCTTT.